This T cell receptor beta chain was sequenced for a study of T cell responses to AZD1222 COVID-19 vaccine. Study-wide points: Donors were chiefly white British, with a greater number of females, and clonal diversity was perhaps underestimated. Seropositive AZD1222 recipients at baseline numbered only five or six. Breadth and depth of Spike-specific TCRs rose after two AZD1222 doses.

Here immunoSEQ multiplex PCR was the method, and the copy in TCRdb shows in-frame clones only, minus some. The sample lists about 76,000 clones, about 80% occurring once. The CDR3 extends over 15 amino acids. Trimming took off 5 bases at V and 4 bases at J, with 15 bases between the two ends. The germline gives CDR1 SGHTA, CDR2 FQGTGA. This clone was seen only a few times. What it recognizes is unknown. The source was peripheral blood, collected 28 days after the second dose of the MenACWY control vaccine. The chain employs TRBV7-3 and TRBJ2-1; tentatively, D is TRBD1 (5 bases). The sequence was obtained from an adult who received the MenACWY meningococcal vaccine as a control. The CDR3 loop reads CASSPQGGLYNEQFF. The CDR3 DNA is TGTGCCAGCAGCCCGCAGGGCGGTCTGTACAATGAGCAGTTCTTC.